This record covers a single TCR beta chain. Its antigen is unknown. Looked up from germline, CDR1 is SGHRS and CDR2 is YFSETQ. V trimming: 4 bases; J trimming: 5 bases; junction bases outside the gene matches: 2. The CDR3 consists of 14 residues. The data derive from a study of cytomegalovirus exposure and HLA in healthy donors. Study details: Of around 400 genotyped donors, roughly 76% grouped in the Caucasian-associated ancestry cluster. Whole-study results and caveats: HLA alleles were associated with 15,000 to 20,000 TCR beta sequences in a later analysis at 0.05 false discovery rate. In a later analysis, V- and J-gene trimming of beta chains associated with a DCLRE1C missense variant, replicated independently.

PCR involved 60 Vbeta and 13 Jbeta primers. Libraries were prepared by immunoSEQ multiplex PCR; TCRdb keeps only in-frame clonotypes and omits some of them. Among about 150,000 clones listed, around 84% were seen once. The material sequenced was PBMCs. The chain employs TRBV5-1 and TRBJ2-7; TRBD2 matches at 14 bases. The sequence was obtained from a boy aged 2-9 years in good health and CMV-seronegative. CDR3 in amino acids: CASSEGLAGDEQYV. CDR3 DNA sequence: TGCGCCAGCAGCGAGGGACTAGCGGGGGACGAGCAGTACGTC.